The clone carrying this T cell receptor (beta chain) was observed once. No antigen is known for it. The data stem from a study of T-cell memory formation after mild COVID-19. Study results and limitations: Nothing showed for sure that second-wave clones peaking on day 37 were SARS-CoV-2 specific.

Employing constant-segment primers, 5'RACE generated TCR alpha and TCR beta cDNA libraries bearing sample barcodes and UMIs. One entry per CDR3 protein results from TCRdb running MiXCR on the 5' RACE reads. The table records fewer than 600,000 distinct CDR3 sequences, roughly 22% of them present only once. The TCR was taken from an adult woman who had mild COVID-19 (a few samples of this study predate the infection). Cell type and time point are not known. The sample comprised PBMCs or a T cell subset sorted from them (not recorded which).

DNA of the CDR3: TGTGCCAGCATGAATAGCGGGAGGTACAATGAGCAGTTCTTC. This translates into CASMNSGRYNEQFF. The rearrangement uses TRBV6-2 or TRBV6-3 and TRBJ2-1, with 10 bases lining up with TRBD2. Looked up from germline, CDR1 is MNHEY and CDR2 is SVGEGT. The CDR3 is 14 residues long. V lost 7 bases to trimming and J lost 4 bases; unmatched junction nucleotides: 4.